Each of the 10 T cell receptor beta chains below was sequenced from the same sample in a study of molecular identifiers for immune sequencing clone quantification. From the PCR reads, TCRdb called clonotypes with MiXCR, one entry per CDR3 protein. The sample lists about 640,000 distinct CDR3 sequences, less than 20% occurring once. Source material: naive CD8+ T cells from blood, with Jurkat cell RNA spiked in. As to subset: FACS-sorted CD8+CD4-CCR7+CD45RA+ naive T cells. The receptors come from a human donor in good health. Some libraries in this study had Jurkat cell RNA spiked in.

This clonotype has at least ten counts. The rearrangement uses TRBV7-9 and TRBJ2-1; D is possibly TRBD2 (6 bases). Trimming stripped 4 bases from V and 8 bases from J, with 27 bases between. The CDR3 has 18 residues. Germline-derived CDR1 and CDR2 are SEHNR and FQNEAQ (reference sequence). Here the CDR3 reads CASSSPLSGEPTSDEQFF. In nucleotides, the CDR3 is TGTGCCAGCAGCTCACCTCTTTCGGGAGAGCCTACGTCCGATGAGCAGTTCTTC. Combining the CDR3 with reference TRBV7-9 and TRBJ2-1 gives the whole variable domain DTGVSQNPRHKITKRGQNVTFRCDPISEHNRLYWYRQTLGQGPEFLTYFQNEAQLEKSRLLSDRFSAERPKGSFSTLEIQRTEQGDSAMYLCASSSPLSGEPTSDEQFFGPGTRLTVL.

This clonotype has ten or more counts. CDR3 sequence (DNA): TGTGCCAGCAGCCCCCCCCAACAGGGGTATAATTCACCCCTCCACTTT. It is translated as CASSPPQQGYNSPLHF. The chain is built from TRBV7-9 and TRBJ1-6; 7 bases fit TRBD1. The CDR3 contains 16 residues. V trimming: 5 bases; J trimming: 4 bases; junction bases outside the gene matches: 8. Germline values: CDR1 SEHNR, CDR2 FQNEAQ (reference sequence).

This clonotype has at least ten counts. The rearrangement uses TRBV7-9 and TRBJ2-5, with 8 bases identical to TRBD1. This CDR3 contains 15 residues. Germline V lookup: CDR1 SEHNR, CDR2 FQNEAQ (reference sequence). J gave up 4 bases and V 6 bases, and 10 bases lay outside the gene matches. CDR3 residues: CASSTEMDRAETQYF. The CDR3 DNA follows: TGTGCCAGCAGTACTGAGATGGACAGGGCAGAGACCCAGTACTTC.

This clonotype came up a few times. This chain links TRBV27 with TRBJ2-7, with D unresolved. CDR1 is MNHEY, CDR2 SMNVEV, per germline (reference sequence). Trimming left V 5 bases short and J 4 bases short, with 12 bases between. The CDR3 has 13 residues. Written as DNA, the CDR3 is TGTGCCAGCAGTGTTGGCCATTTGTACGAGCAGTACTTC. As protein: CASSVGHLYEQYF.

This clonotype was counted many times. The chain joins TRBV7-2 to TRBJ2-1; 9 nucleotides agree with TRBD2. In germline, CDR1 is SGHTA, CDR2 FQGNSA. The CDR3 has 16 residues. The V segment lost 2 bases and the J segment 4 bases; nucleotides outside the gene matches: 6. The CDR3, as DNA: TGTGCCAGCAGCTTATCGCGGGGGGGCTTGTACAATGAGCAGTTCTTC. It specifies CASSLSRGGLYNEQFF.

This clonotype was picked up many times. The V gene is TRBV7-9, the J gene TRBJ2-3; D uncertain. Germline V gives CDR1 SEHNR, CDR2 FQNEAQ (reference sequence). Between the trimmed V and J ends, which lost 4 bases and 4 bases, there was a span of 6 bases. This CDR3 is built from 12 residues. The CDR3 DNA sequence: TGTGCCAGCAGCTCCCAGTCAGATACGCAGTATTTT. Translated, it gives CASSSQSDTQYF.

This clonotype was counted only a few times. The gene calls are TRBV2 and TRBJ2-2; no reliable D call. Per the germline V gene, CDR1 is SNHLY and CDR2 is FYNNEI. V lost 2 bases to trimming and J lost 2 bases, with 6 bases between them. This CDR3 spans 14 amino acids. The CDR3 DNA sequence: TGTGCCAGCAGTGAACAACCTAACACCGGGGAGCTGTTTTTT. Translating it yields CASSEQPNTGELFF.

Note on this clonotype: This may come from a read error, since a much larger clone is one base off. The chain has TRBV30 and TRBJ2-7; tentative D call: TRBD2 (6 bases). There are 15 residues in the CDR3. Germline CDR1 is GTSNPN and CDR2 is SVGIG (reference sequence). CDR3 nucleotides: TGTGCCTGGAGCCCGGACGGGAGATACCCCTACGGGCAGTACTTC. It yields the protein CAWSPDGRYPYGQYF.

This clonotype came up many times. V usage is TRBV20-1 and J usage is TRBJ1-5, with D hard to call. V was pared by 0 bases and J by 4 bases, with 10 bases between. Germline CDR1 DFQATT, CDR2 SNEGSKA (reference sequence). The CDR3 is 14 amino acids. The CDR3 loop reads CSARDPQSNQPQHF. CDR3 in DNA: TGCAGTGCTAGAGATCCCCAGAGTAATCAGCCCCAGCATTTT.

This clonotype was detected a few times. This chain connects TRBV20-1 to TRBJ1-5; TRBD1 agrees at 7 bases. The germline gives CDR1 DFQATT, CDR2 SNEGSKA (reference sequence). V gave up 0 bases and J gave up 1 base; unmatched junction bases: 3. The CDR3 is 15 amino acids. CDR3 DNA sequence: TGCAGTGCTAGAGATGAGGGGGCCAGCAATCAGCCCCAGCATTTT. Translated, it gives CSARDEGASNQPQHF.